These 10 T cell receptor beta chains were all obtained from the same sample, sequenced in a study of response to subunit inactivated influenza vaccine. From the RT-PCR reads, TCRdb called clonotypes with MiXCR, one entry per CDR3 protein. The sample shows about 500,000 distinct CDR3 sequences, 10% to 15% of them seen only once. The specimen comprised PBMCs from blood, sampled about 40 days after vaccination. The receptor source for this set is a man in his fifties who received an inactivated influenza vaccine.

This clonotype appeared a few times. V and J are TRBV10-3 and TRBJ1-3, with D uncertain. The CDR3 is made up of 15 amino acids. Trimming removed 0 bases at V and 4 bases at J, with 10 bases between. Germline CDR1 is ENHRY and CDR2 is SYGVKD. The CDR3 region is CAISESRALGNTIYF. CDR3 DNA: TGTGCCATCAGTGAGTCTCGGGCGCTCGGAAACACCATATATTTT.

This clonotype was seen at least ten times. CDR3 in DNA: TGCGCCAGCAGCTTAGGGATCCCGGGACTTTCCCACTCCTACAATGAGCAGTTCTTC. Its protein product is CASSLGIPGLSHSYNEQFF. The chain has TRBV5-1 and TRBJ2-1, with D perhaps TRBD2 (6 bases). The germline CDR1 and CDR2 sequences are SGHRS and YFSETQ. Trimming removed 2 bases from V and 0 bases from J, with 21 bases in between. CDR3 length equals 19 residues. Full variable domain (rest looked up from reference TRBV5-1 and TRBJ2-1): KAGVTQTPRYLIKTRGQQVTLSCSPISGHRSVSWYQQTPGQGLQFLFEYFSETQRNKGNFPGRFSGRQFSNSRSEMNVSTLELGDSALYLCASSLGIPGLSHSYNEQFFGPGTRLTVL.

The sample holds a few counts of this clonotype. The chain joins TRBV12-3 or TRBV12-4 to TRBJ2-2; D possibly corresponds to TRBD1 (5 bases). Trimming stripped 3 bases from V and 1 base from J, with 12 bases between. This CDR3 has 16 residues. For the CDR3, the DNA is TGTGCCAGCAGTTTCATGGCAGGGTGGAACACCGGGGAGCTGTTTTTT. Amino acid sequence: CASSFMAGWNTGELFF.

This clonotype showed up just a few times. The chain joins TRBV28 to TRBJ1-6; 7 nucleotides agree with TRBD1. This CDR3 contains 15 residues. The V and J ends lost 5 bases and 3 bases, in that order; junction bases with no gene match: 4. Germline V CDR1 and CDR2: MDHEN, SYDVKM. CDR3 residues: CASSPRDSYNSPLHF. CDR3 DNA: TGTGCCAGCAGTCCCCGGGACAGCTATAATTCACCCCTCCACTTT. The whole variable domain, filled in from reference TRBV28 and TRBJ1-6, reads DVKVTQSSRYLVKRTGEKVFLECVQDMDHENMFWYRQDPGLGLRLIYFSYDVKMKEKGDIPEGYSVSREKKERFSLILESASTNQTSMYLCASSPRDSYNSPLHFGNGTRLTVT.

V is TRBV5-1 and J is TRBJ1-1; D may be TRBD1 (5 bases). Trimming shortened V by 4 bases and J by 1 base, and 11 bases separated the two germline ends. The CDR3 contains 14 residues. Germline V lookup: CDR1 SGHRS, CDR2 YFSETQ. CDR3 bases: TGCGCCAGCAGCATGGGACGGACGAACACTGAAGCTTTCTTT. It specifies CASSMGRTNTEAFF.

The chain links TRBV20-1 to TRBJ2-7; no reliable D call. Germline CDR1 reads DFQATT; CDR2 reads SNEGSKA (reference sequence). The V and J ends lost 3 bases and 1 base respectively, with 10 bases between them. The CDR3 spans 13 residues. This CDR3 is CSASQGSSYEQYF. DNA of the CDR3: TGCAGTGCTAGTCAAGGATCGTCCTACGAGCAGTACTTC.

This clonotype was recorded many times. The chain uses TRBV12-3 or TRBV12-4 and TRBJ2-1; D not resolved. V gave up 5 bases and J gave up 2 bases, with 10 bases separating them. The CDR3 extends over 14 amino acids. The CDR3 protein is CASSERQTYNEQFF. Written as DNA, the CDR3 is TGTGCCAGCAGTGAAAGGCAGACCTACAATGAGCAGTTCTTC.

A few counts support this clonotype. The chain joins TRBV2 to TRBJ2-7; D possibly corresponds to TRBD1 (6 bases). Trimming took off 4 bases at V and 9 bases at J, with 13 bases between the two ends. Germline loops: CDR1 SNHLY, CDR2 FYNNEI. The CDR3 has 12 amino acids. This CDR3 reads CASSANRVGQYF. The DNA for the CDR3 is TGTGCCAGCAGTGCGAACAGGGTCGGGCAGTACTTC.

This clonotype was detected only a few times. The rearrangement joins TRBV10-3 to TRBJ2-7; 7 nucleotides align to TRBD2. The CDR3 length is 15 residues. CDR1 ENHRY and CDR2 SYGVKD come from the germline V gene. J lost 1 base, V lost 0 bases, and 3 bases had no gene match. CDR3 amino acids: CAISESRTRSYEQYF. For the CDR3, the DNA is TGTGCCATCAGTGAGTCGAGGACTAGATCCTACGAGCAGTACTTC.

The rearrangement links TRBV7-9 to TRBJ2-5; possible D gene TRBD1, 5 bases. V lost 5 bases to trimming and J lost 0 bases, with 10 bases between them. The CDR3 spans 14 residues. Germline V gene sequence: CDR1 SEHNR, CDR2 FQNEAQ (reference sequence). CDR3: CASSLRQYQETQYF. DNA for the CDR3: TGTGCCAGCAGCCTCAGACAGTACCAAGAGACCCAGTACTTC.